Following are 30 T cell receptor beta chains from one sample sequenced in a study of molecular identifiers for immune sequencing clone quantification. TCRdb reanalysed the PCR reads using MiXCR and keeps one entry per CDR3 protein. Altogether some 66,000 distinct CDR3 sequences are present, around 19% being singletons, with the ten largest covering more than 1.4%. The source material was naive CD8+ T cells from blood, with Jurkat cell RNA spiked in. Subset described: FACS-sorted CD8+CD4-CCR7+CD45RA+ naive T cells. The receptors shown here come from a human donor in good health. Some libraries in this study had Jurkat cell RNA spiked in.

This clonotype was observed many times. The rearrangement uses TRBV6-6 and TRBJ1-3; D unclear. Germline values: CDR1 MNHNY, CDR2 SVGAGI (reference sequence). V was trimmed by 0 bases and J by 2 bases, leaving 11 bases between them. The CDR3 covers 16 residues. The CDR3: CASSYSGPLTGNTIYF. The CDR3 nucleotides read TGTGCCAGCAGTTACTCAGGGCCCCTGACTGGAAACACCATATATTTT.

This clonotype appeared many times. The rearrangement joins TRBV13 to TRBJ1-1; the match to TRBD1 covers 10 bases. V was clipped by 4 bases and J by 3 bases; unmatched bases: 5. The CDR3 has 15 residues. Germline lookup yields CDR1 PRHDT and CDR2 FYEKMQ (reference sequence). The CDR3 loop reads CASSSDRGRYTEAFF. CDR3 sequence (DNA): TGTGCCAGCAGCTCGGACAGGGGGAGGTACACTGAAGCTTTCTTT.

The sample holds many counts of this clonotype. The chain combines TRBV20-1 with TRBJ2-1; 11 bases fit TRBD2. The CDR3 has 15 amino acids. The germline V gene encodes CDR1 DFQATT and CDR2 SNEGSKA (reference sequence). V gave up 6 bases and J gave up 0 bases; unmatched junction bases: 4. CDR3 protein: CSAPGLADSYNEQFF. CDR3 nucleotides: TGCAGTGCGCCGGGACTAGCGGACTCCTACAATGAGCAGTTCTTC.

The chain recombines TRBV27 with TRBJ2-1; the match to TRBD2 covers 7 bases. The CDR3 has 16 amino acids. Germline CDR1 reads MNHEY; CDR2 reads SMNVEV (reference sequence). Trimming cost V 4 bases and J 5 bases; bases outside gene matches: 11. The CDR3 nucleotides are TGTGCCAGCAGTTCTTCCGCGGGAGAGAAGAACAATGAGCAGTTCTTC. It codes for CASSSSAGEKNNEQFF.

The sample holds many counts of this clonotype. The chain recombines TRBV29-1 with TRBJ1-2, with unresolved D. Germline V lookup: CDR1 SQVTM, CDR2 ANQGSEA. This CDR3 contains 13 residues. Deletions cut 0 bases from V and 3 bases from J, with 8 bases between. The CDR3 reads CSVEEWQDYGYTF. As DNA, the CDR3 is TGCAGCGTTGAAGAATGGCAGGACTATGGCTACACCTTC.

The chain uses TRBV7-9 and TRBJ1-1; 7 positions agree with TRBD1. The CDR3 extends over 17 amino acids. Germline assignment: CDR1 SEHNR and CDR2 FQNEAQ (reference sequence). Trimming took 3 bases from V and 1 from J; bases not matched to a gene: 11. CDR3 nucleotides: TGTGCCAGCAGCTTGGGGACAGCCGAGTGGGCGAACACTGAAGCTTTCTTT. It yields the protein CASSLGTAEWANTEAFF.

This clonotype has a handful of counts. Mismatch with germline at one junction end may stem from a read error. This chain uses TRBV27 with TRBJ2-3; 8 bases match TRBD2. CDR1 is MNHEY, CDR2 SMNVEV, per germline (reference sequence). There are 16 residues in the CDR3. In DNA form, the CDR3 reads TGTGCCGGCAGTCTTCGAAAACTAGCGGGCACAGATACGCAGTATTTT. Its translation is CAGSLRKLAGTDTQYF.

This clonotype was recorded at least ten times. The V gene is TRBV20-1, the J gene TRBJ2-2; 7 bases agree with TRBD2. With V trimmed by 8 bases and J by 2 bases, 5 bases remained unmatched. CDR3 length equals 13 residues. Germline V lookup: CDR1 DFQATT, CDR2 SNEGSKA (reference sequence). The CDR3 region has the DNA TGCAGTACCGTAGCGGGTAACACCGGGGAGCTGTTTTTT. This gives the protein CSTVAGNTGELFF.

The genes are TRBV30 and TRBJ2-1; 10 nucleotides agree with TRBD2. The CDR3 spans 17 residues. V was clipped by 3 bases and J by 6 bases; unmatched bases: 14. Germline assignment: CDR1 GTSNPN and CDR2 SVGIG (reference sequence). The CDR3 sequence: CAWRARTRTSGLNEQFF. CDR3 DNA: TGTGCCTGGAGGGCGCGGACCCGGACTAGCGGCCTCAATGAGCAGTTCTTC.

A word on this clonotype: This clone may be a read error of a much larger clone one base away. The chain has TRBV7-9 and TRBJ1-4, with 9 bases fitting TRBD1. The CDR3 spans 17 residues. Germline loops: CDR1 SEHNR, CDR2 FQNEAQ (reference sequence). J was trimmed by 2 bases and V by 2 bases; bases with no gene match: 6. CDR3 DNA sequence: TGTGCCAGCAGCTTATTTGACAGGGGGGTTACTAATGAAAAACTGTTTTTT. It is translated as CASSLFDRGVTNEKLFF.

Many counts were recorded for this clonotype. The chain couples TRBV7-8 to TRBJ2-1, with 8 bases lining up with TRBD2. CDR3 length: 15 amino acids. With 1 base clipped from V and 6 bases from J, the junction kept 5 bases outside the gene matches. Looked up from germline, CDR1 is SGHVS and CDR2 is FQNEAQ. CDR3 nucleotide sequence: TGTGCCAGCAGCTTAGTGGGACTAGGGCCCAATGAGCAGTTCTTC. Translated: CASSLVGLGPNEQFF.

Ten or more counts support this clonotype. The V and J genes are TRBV7-9 and TRBJ1-1; D uncertain. Trimming shortened V by 9 bases and J by 0 bases, and 11 bases separated the two germline ends. This CDR3 is 13 amino acids long. Germline V lookup: CDR1 SEHNR, CDR2 FQNEAQ (reference sequence). Written as DNA, the CDR3 is TGTGCCAGTGGACGGACTATGAACACTGAAGCTTTCTTT. This gives the protein CASGRTMNTEAFF.

The chain links TRBV12-3 or TRBV12-4 to TRBJ2-3; D remains unclear. This CDR3 has 11 residues. Trimming removed 1 base from V and 5 bases from J, with 1 base in between. The CDR3 protein is CASSLVDTQYF. The CDR3, as DNA: TGTGCCAGCAGTTTAGTAGATACGCAGTATTTT.

In its sample, this clonotype was seen a few times. The CDR3 protein is CAISEGQGAGTGELFF. In DNA, the CDR3 is TGTGCCATCAGTGAAGGGCAGGGGGCCGGCACCGGGGAGCTGTTTTTT. The rearrangement links TRBV10-3 to TRBJ2-2; 8 positions agree with TRBD1. The CDR3 length is 16 residues. The germline gives CDR1 ENHRY, CDR2 SYGVKD. With 3 bases clipped from V and 4 bases from J, the junction kept 7 bases outside the gene matches.

This clonotype was counted ten times or more. J is TRBJ1-1 and V is TRBV20-1, with D possibly TRBD1 on 6 matching bases. The CDR3 loop spans 14 amino acids. Germline-derived CDR1 and CDR2 are DFQATT and SNEGSKA (reference sequence). V was cut by 6 bases and J by 1 base, with 15 bases left in between. The CDR3 spells CSARGGQWNTEAFF. Here the CDR3 DNA reads TGCAGTGCCCGCGGTGGACAGTGGAACACTGAAGCTTTCTTT.

A note on this clonotype: At one boundary the junction diverges from the germline segment, which might be a read error. The CDR3 nucleotides are TGTACCATCAGTGTGGGTTTGGTTGGGCTTAAGAACGAGCAGTACTTC. Translated: CTISVGLVGLKNEQYF. This chain links TRBV10-3 with TRBJ2-7; D not resolved. This CDR3 is built from 16 residues. Per germline, CDR1 ENHRY and CDR2 SYGVKD.

Only a few counts were recorded for this clonotype. The rearrangement uses TRBV27 and TRBJ2-1; D may be TRBD2 (5 bases). The V and J ends lost 5 bases and 4 bases respectively, with 12 bases between them. Looked up from germline, CDR1 is MNHEY and CDR2 is SMNVEV (reference sequence). The CDR3 length is 14 residues. The chain's CDR3 is CASSVSGPYNEQFF. The DNA of the CDR3 is TGTGCCAGCAGTGTAAGCGGACCATACAATGAGCAGTTCTTC.

V usage is TRBV6-2 or TRBV6-3 and J usage is TRBJ2-3; the match to TRBD2 covers 8 bases. There are 16 residues in the CDR3. In germline, CDR1 is MNHEY, CDR2 SVGEGT. The V segment lost 2 bases and the J segment 5 bases; nucleotides outside the gene matches: 9. CDR3 region: CASSYLPSSGLDTQYF. CDR3 nucleotide sequence: TGTGCCAGCAGTTACCTACCCTCTAGCGGGCTAGATACGCAGTATTTT.

At least ten counts were recorded for this clonotype. This chain uses TRBV6-5 with TRBJ2-1, with 8 positions matching TRBD2. Looked up from germline, CDR1 is MNHEY and CDR2 is SVGAGI. V was clipped by 2 bases and J by 9 bases; unmatched bases: 9. The CDR3 runs 15 residues. The CDR3 protein is CASSYDAGGRGEQFF. CDR3 DNA: TGTGCCAGCAGTTACGATGCGGGAGGCCGCGGTGAGCAGTTCTTC.

J is TRBJ1-4 and V is TRBV27; a weak D match, TRBD1 (5 bases). The germline CDR1 and CDR2 sequences are MNHEY and SMNVEV (reference sequence). The CDR3 length is 14 residues. V shed 2 bases and J shed 10 bases, with 14 bases lying between them. The DNA for the CDR3 is TGTGCCAGCAGTTTAGGCACCGCGAGGGGAAAACTGTTTTTT. The encoded protein is CASSLGTARGKLFF. The full variable domain, in which reference TRBV27 and TRBJ1-4 provide the parts outside the CDR3, is EAQVTQNPRYLITVTGKKLTVTCSQNMNHEYMSWYRQDPGLGLRQIYYSMNVEVTDKGDVPEGYKVSRKEKRNFPLILESPSPNQTSLYFCASSLGTARGKLFFGSGTQLSVL.

This clonotype was found many times. The J gene is TRBJ2-5, the V gene TRBV6-6, with a tentative D call TRBD2 (5 bases). CDR1 is MNHNY, CDR2 SVGAGI, per germline (reference sequence). The CDR3 is 15 amino acids. The V end was cut by 2 bases, the J end by 0 bases, with 10 bases between. The CDR3 coding sequence is TGTGCCAGCAGTTACCCCCCAGCGGACCAAGAGACCCAGTACTTC. Amino acid sequence: CASSYPPADQETQYF.

This clonotype was counted many times. The CDR3 nucleotides are TGCAGCGTTAGAAAATACCGAGACTATGGCTACACCTTC. It is translated as CSVRKYRDYGYTF. V is TRBV29-1 and J is TRBJ1-2, with D hard to call. The germline V gene has CDR1 SQVTM and CDR2 ANQGSEA. The CDR3 runs to 13 residues. The V end was cut by 5 bases, the J end by 3 bases, with 13 bases between.

V is TRBV29-1 and J is TRBJ2-1; D is perhaps TRBD2 (6 bases). The CDR3 has 14 amino acids. V was pared by 3 bases and J by 3 bases, with 12 bases between. Germline V gene data show CDR1 as SQVTM and CDR2 as ANQGSEA. The CDR3 sequence: CSVDLNGSYNEQFF. CDR3 nucleotide sequence: TGCAGCGTTGACTTGAACGGGAGCTACAATGAGCAGTTCTTC.

V gene TRBV29-1 combines with J gene TRBJ2-1; 8 bases line up with TRBD1. Trimming cost V 6 bases and J 7 bases; bases outside gene matches: 11. CDR1 is SQVTM and CDR2 is ANQGSEA in the germline V gene. The CDR3 runs to 14 residues. This chain's CDR3 is CSVVRTGSFNEQFF. As DNA, the CDR3 is TGCAGCGTGGTAAGGACAGGGAGCTTTAATGAGCAGTTCTTC.

This clonotype was counted at least ten times. This rearrangement joins TRBV13 to TRBJ2-7; TRBD2 is a possible D gene (5 bases). The CDR3 sequence is 17 residues long. Germline CDR1 reads PRHDT; CDR2 reads FYEKMQ (reference sequence). Trimming took 5 bases from V and 1 from J, leaving 21 bases between them. This CDR3 is CASSPSRAGVNSYEQYF. CDR3 nucleotides: TGTGCCAGCAGCCCCTCCCGGGCCGGGGTTAATTCCTACGAGCAGTACTTC.

V usage is TRBV15 and J usage is TRBJ2-5; D is possibly TRBD1 or TRBD2 (6 bases each). The V gene lost 0 bases and the J gene lost 5 bases, with 25 bases spanning the gap. This CDR3 comprises 19 residues. In germline, CDR1 is LNHNV, CDR2 YYDKDF (reference sequence). The CDR3 here is CATSRDWGARPLERETQYF. The CDR3 region has the DNA TGTGCCACCAGCAGAGATTGGGGGGCTAGGCCGTTAGAAAGGGAGACCCAGTACTTC. The whole variable domain, filled in from reference TRBV15 and TRBJ2-5, reads DAMVIQNPRYQVTQFGKPVTLSCSQTLNHNVMYWYQQKSSQAPKLLFHYYDKDFNNEADTPDNFQSRRPNTSFCFLDIRSPGLGDTAMYLCATSRDWGARPLERETQYFGPGTRLLVL.

V gene TRBV12-3 or TRBV12-4 combines with J gene TRBJ2-1; no firm D call. Trimming removed 4 bases at V and 3 bases at J, with 10 bases between. The CDR3 has 14 residues. CDR3 protein: CASSSGSFYNEQFF. The CDR3 bases are TGTGCCAGCAGTTCGGGTAGCTTCTACAATGAGCAGTTCTTC.

This clonotype occurred a few times. This chain connects TRBV10-1 to TRBJ2-5; no definite D call. This CDR3 comprises 15 residues. CDR1 is WNHNN, CDR2 SYGVQD, per germline (reference sequence). The V and J ends lost 4 bases and 5 bases respectively, with 17 bases between them. The DNA of the CDR3 is TGCGCCAGCAGTGGGGAAGCTTTCCCTCGGGAGACCCAGTACTTC. It specifies CASSGEAFPRETQYF.

There are many counts of this clonotype. This rearrangement joins TRBV11-2 to TRBJ2-1, with D perhaps given as TRBD1 or TRBD2 (5 bases each). CDR3 size: 15 residues. Germline V gene data show CDR1 as SGHAT and CDR2 as FQNNGV. V lost 2 bases to trimming and J lost 5 bases, with 13 bases between them. DNA of the CDR3: TGTGCCAGCAGCTTATTATTTTTGGGACACAATGAGCAGTTCTTC. Translation gives CASSLLFLGHNEQFF.

Many counts were recorded for this clonotype. V gene TRBV13 combines with J gene TRBJ1-2; D uncertain. Trimming shortened V by 1 base and J by 4 bases, and 10 bases separated the two germline ends. Germline values: CDR1 PRHDT, CDR2 FYEKMQ (reference sequence). CDR3 length: 14 residues. CDR3 region: CASSLVGRSYGYTF. The CDR3 DNA is TGTGCCAGCAGCTTAGTAGGACGTAGCTATGGCTACACCTTC.